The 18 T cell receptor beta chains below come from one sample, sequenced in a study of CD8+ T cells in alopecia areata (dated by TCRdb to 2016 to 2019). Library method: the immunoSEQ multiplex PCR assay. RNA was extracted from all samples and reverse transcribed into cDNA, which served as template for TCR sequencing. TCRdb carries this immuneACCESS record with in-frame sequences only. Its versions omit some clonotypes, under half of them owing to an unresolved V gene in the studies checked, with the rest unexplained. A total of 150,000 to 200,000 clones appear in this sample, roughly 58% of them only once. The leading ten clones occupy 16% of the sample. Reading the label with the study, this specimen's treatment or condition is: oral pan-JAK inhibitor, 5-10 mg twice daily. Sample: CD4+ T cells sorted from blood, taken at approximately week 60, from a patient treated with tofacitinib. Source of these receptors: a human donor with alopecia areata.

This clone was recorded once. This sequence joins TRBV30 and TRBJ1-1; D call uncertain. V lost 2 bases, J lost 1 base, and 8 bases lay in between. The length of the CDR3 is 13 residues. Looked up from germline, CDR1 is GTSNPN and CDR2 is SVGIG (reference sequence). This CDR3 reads CAWSLDGNTEAFF. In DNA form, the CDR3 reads TGTGCCTGGAGTCTAGACGGGAACACTGAAGCTTTCTTT.

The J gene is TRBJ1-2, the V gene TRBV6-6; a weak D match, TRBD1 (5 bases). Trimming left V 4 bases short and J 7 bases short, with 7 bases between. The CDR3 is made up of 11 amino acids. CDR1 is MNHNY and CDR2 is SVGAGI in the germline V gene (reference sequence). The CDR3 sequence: CASSWGRGYTF. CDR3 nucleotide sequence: TGTGCCAGCAGTTGGGGCCGTGGCTACACCTTC.

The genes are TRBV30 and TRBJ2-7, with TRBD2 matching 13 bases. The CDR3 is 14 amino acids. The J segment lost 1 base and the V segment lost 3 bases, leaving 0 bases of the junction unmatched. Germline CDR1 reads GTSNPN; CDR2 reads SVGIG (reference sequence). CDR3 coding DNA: TGTGCCTGGAGGGGACTAGCGGGGTCCTACGAGCAGTACTTC. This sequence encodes CAWRGLAGSYEQYF.

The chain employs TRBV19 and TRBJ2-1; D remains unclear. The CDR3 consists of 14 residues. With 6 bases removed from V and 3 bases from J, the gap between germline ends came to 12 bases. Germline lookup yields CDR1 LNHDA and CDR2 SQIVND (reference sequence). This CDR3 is CASRESAFYNEQFF. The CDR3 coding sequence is TGTGCCAGTAGGGAGAGTGCTTTCTACAATGAGCAGTTCTTC.

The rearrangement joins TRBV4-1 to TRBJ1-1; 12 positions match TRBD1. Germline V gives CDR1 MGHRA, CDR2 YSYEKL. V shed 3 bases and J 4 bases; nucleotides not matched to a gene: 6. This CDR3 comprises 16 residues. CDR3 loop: CASSQGGTGGLTEAFF. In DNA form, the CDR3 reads TGCGCCAGCAGCCAGGGTGGGACAGGGGGCCTCACTGAAGCTTTCTTT.

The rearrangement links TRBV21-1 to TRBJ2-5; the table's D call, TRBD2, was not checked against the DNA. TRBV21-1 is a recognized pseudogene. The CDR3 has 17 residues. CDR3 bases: TGTGCCAGCAGCCCAGCCAGACCCCATAGGAGCCAAGAGACCCAGTACTTC. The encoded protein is CASSPARPHRSQETQYF.

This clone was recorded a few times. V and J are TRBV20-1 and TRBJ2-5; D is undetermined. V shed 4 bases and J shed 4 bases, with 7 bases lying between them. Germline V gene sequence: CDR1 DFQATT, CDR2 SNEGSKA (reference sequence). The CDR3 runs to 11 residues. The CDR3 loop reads CSATKGETQYF. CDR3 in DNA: TGCAGTGCTACCAAAGGAGAGACCCAGTACTTC.

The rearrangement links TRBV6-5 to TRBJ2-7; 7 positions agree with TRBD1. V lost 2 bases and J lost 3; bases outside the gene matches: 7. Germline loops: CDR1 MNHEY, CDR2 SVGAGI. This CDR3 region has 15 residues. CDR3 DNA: TGTGCCAGCAGTTACGGGTCAGGGGGAGTCTACGAGCAGTACTTC. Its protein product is CASSYGSGGVYEQYF.

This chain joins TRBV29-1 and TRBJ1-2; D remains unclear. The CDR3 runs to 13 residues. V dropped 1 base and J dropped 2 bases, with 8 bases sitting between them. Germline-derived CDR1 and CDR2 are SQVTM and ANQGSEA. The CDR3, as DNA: TGCAGCGTTGAAGGTGGCGAGAACTATGGCTACACCTTC. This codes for CSVEGGENYGYTF.

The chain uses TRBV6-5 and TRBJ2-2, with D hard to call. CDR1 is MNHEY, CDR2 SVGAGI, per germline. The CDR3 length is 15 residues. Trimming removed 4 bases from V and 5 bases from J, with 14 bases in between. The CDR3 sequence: CASSSDPSRTGELFF. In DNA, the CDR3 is TGTGCCAGCAGTTCCGACCCAAGTCGGACCGGGGAGCTGTTTTTT.

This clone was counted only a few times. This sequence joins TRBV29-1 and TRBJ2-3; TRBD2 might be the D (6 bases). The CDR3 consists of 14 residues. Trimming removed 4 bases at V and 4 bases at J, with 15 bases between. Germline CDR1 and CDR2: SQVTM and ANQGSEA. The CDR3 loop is CSVGKRAVADTQYF. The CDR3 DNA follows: TGCAGCGTTGGCAAGCGGGCGGTGGCAGATACGCAGTATTTT.

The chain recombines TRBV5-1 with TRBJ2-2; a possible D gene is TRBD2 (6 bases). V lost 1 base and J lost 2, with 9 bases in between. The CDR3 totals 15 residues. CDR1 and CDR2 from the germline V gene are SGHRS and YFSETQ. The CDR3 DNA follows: TGCGCCAGCAGCTTGTCGGGAGACAACACCGGGGAGCTGTTTTTT. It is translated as CASSLSGDNTGELFF.

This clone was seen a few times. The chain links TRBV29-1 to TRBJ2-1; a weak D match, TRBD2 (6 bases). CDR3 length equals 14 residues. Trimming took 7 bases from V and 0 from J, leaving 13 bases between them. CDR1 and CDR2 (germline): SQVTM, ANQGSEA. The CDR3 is CSAKTGDSYNEQFF. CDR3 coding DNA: TGCAGCGCCAAAACGGGGGACTCCTACAATGAGCAGTTCTTC.

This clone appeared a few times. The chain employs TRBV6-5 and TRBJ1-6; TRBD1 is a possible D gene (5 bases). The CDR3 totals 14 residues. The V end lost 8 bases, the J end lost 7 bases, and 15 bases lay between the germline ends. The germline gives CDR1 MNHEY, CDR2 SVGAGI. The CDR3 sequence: CASGFEDKNSPLHF. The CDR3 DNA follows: TGTGCCAGCGGGTTCGAGGACAAGAATTCACCCCTCCACTTT.

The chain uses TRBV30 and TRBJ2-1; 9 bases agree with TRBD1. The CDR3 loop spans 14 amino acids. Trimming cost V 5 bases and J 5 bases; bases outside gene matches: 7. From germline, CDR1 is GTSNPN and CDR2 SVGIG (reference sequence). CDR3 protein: CAWVRTGVDNEQFF. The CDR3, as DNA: TGTGCCTGGGTAAGGACAGGGGTAGACAATGAGCAGTTCTTC.

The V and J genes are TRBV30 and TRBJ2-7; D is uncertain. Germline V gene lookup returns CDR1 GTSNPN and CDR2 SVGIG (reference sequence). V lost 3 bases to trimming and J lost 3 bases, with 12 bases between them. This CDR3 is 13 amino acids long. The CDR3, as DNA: TGTGCCTGGAGGTCAGATAGCAGCTACGAGCAGTACTTC. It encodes CAWRSDSSYEQYF.

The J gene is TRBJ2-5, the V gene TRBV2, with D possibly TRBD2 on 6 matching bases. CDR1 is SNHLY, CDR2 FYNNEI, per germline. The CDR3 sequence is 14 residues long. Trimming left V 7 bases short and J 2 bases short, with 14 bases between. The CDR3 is CASNRMRGQETQYF. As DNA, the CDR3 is TGTGCCAGCAACCGCATGCGGGGTCAAGAGACCCAGTACTTC. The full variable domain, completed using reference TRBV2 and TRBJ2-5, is EPEVTQTPSHQVTQMGQEVILRCVPISNHLYFYWYRQILGQKVEFLVSFYNNEISEKSEIFDDQFSVERPDGSNFTLKIRSTKLEDSAMYFCASNRMRGQETQYFGPGTRLLVL.

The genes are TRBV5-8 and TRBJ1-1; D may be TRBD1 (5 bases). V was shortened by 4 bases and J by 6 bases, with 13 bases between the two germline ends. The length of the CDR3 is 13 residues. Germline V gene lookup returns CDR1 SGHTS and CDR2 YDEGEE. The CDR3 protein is CASSNWGEAEAFF. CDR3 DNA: TGTGCCAGCAGCAATTGGGGGGAGGCTGAAGCTTTCTTT.